This T cell receptor (beta chain) was identified in a study of cytomegalovirus exposure and HLA in healthy donors. The CDR3 covers 16 residues. Donors likely had unrecorded immune exposures despite being nominally healthy when sampled. To note about this clone: Its antigen is unidentified.

Primers: 60 Vbeta forward and 13 Jbeta reverse. Sequencing used immunoSEQ multiplex PCR; TCRdb keeps in-frame clones, though not all of them. The repertoire consists of about 190,000 clones, with 79% occurring once and the leading ten covering roughly 1.5%. The study, taken as a whole, reports: Among TCR beta chains, those listed as cytomegalovirus-associated numbered over 150. In a later analysis, V- and J-gene trimming of beta chains associated with a DCLRE1C missense variant, replicated independently. Donors were assumed by presence/absence analyses to have roughly uniform sequencing depth.

The receptor comes from a woman between 18 and 29 years old in good health and CMV-seronegative. Sequencing was done on a sample of PBMCs. The chain joins TRBV12-2 to TRBJ2-3; no DNA check was done on the table's D call, TRBD2. TRBV12-2 constitutes a pseudogene. The CDR3 sequence is CASRKGLAGLTDTQYF. CDR3 nucleotides: TGTGCAAGTCGGAAAGGACTAGCGGGACTCACAGATACGCAGTATTTT.